The entry below describes one T cell receptor beta chain. This specimen comes from a study of response to subunit inactivated influenza vaccine. Germline V gene sequence: CDR1 SGHAT, CDR2 FQDESV (reference sequence). This CDR3 is 14 amino acids long. With 2 bases removed from V and 13 bases from J, the gap between germline ends came to 21 bases. TCRdb re-called the RT-PCR reads with MiXCR, one entry per CDR3 protein. Of a few hundred thousand distinct CDR3 sequences listed, 11% to 15% were seen once; the top ten hold around 10%. This chain connects TRBV11-1 to TRBJ2-7; possible D gene TRBD2, 6 bases. The sequence derives from a man aged 50-60 years who received an inactivated influenza vaccine. Here the sequenced sample was PBMCs from blood, taken less than 13 days after vaccination. CDR3 amino acids: CASSLRTAGPYYYF. The CDR3 bases are TGTGCCAGCAGCTTAAGGACGGCGGGACCGTACTACTACTTC.